The T cell receptor beta chain under discussion was sequenced for a study of T-cell memory formation after mild COVID-19. In TCRdb, the 5' RACE reads were re-called with MiXCR into one record per CDR3 protein. Of roughly 170,000 distinct CDR3 sequences listed, about 22% were seen once; the top ten hold under 30%. This clonotype appeared many times. The junction departs from germline at one end; a sequencing error may be responsible. The specimen was PBMCs or a T cell subset sorted from them (not recorded which). The TCR comes from an adult woman who had mild COVID-19 (a few samples of this study predate the infection). Cell type and time point are not known.

The CDR3: CASSPGQGNTEAFF. CDR3 DNA sequence: TGTGCCAGCAGCCCGGGACAGGGGAACACTGAAGCTTTCTTT. V gene TRBV5-1 combines with J gene TRBJ1-1, with 9 nucleotides matching TRBD1. Germline-derived CDR1 and CDR2 are SGHRS and YFSETQ. The CDR3 is 14 residues long.